Each of the 10 T cell receptor beta chains below was sequenced from the same sample in a study of control samples from healthy donors and cancer patients. Generated by immunoSEQ multiplex PCR, the TCRdb table keeps only in-frame clones and is missing some. The table shows 150,000 or so clones, with more than 90% occurring only once. Material for sequencing was blood. The receptors were gathered from a young man in good health.

The V call is TRBV5-1, the J call TRBJ2-3, with D possibly TRBD2 on 5 matching bases. This CDR3 comprises 16 residues. Germline V CDR1 and CDR2: SGHRS, YFSETQ. With 4 bases removed from V and 1 base from J, the gap between germline ends came to 16 bases. Here the CDR3 DNA reads TGCGCCAGCAGCCCACTGGCGGGCAGCCGCACAGATACGCAGTATTTT. Translation: CASSPLAGSRTDTQYF.

The chain links TRBV11-2 to TRBJ2-7; no reliable D call. V was clipped by 7 bases and J by 9 bases, with 16 bases between them. Looked up from germline, CDR1 is SGHAT and CDR2 is FQNNGV. The CDR3 totals 12 residues. CDR3 nucleotide sequence: TGTGCCAGCAAGCAGGACGGCCTCGGGCAGTACTTC. Amino acid sequence: CASKQDGLGQYF.

This clone was seen a single time. V is TRBV5-1 and J is TRBJ1-2, with D maybe TRBD1 (5 bases). The CDR3 loop spans 14 amino acids. The V gene's germline CDR1 is SGHRS and CDR2 YFSETQ. Trimming pared 4 bases from V and 7 bases from J, leaving 17 bases between. The CDR3 region is CASSPSEGVGGYTF. The CDR3 region has the DNA TGCGCCAGCAGCCCCTCGGAAGGGGTCGGTGGCTACACCTTC. Based on the CDR3 plus reference TRBV5-1 and TRBJ1-2, the full variable domain is KAGVTQTPRYLIKTRGQQVTLSCSPISGHRSVSWYQQTPGQGLQFLFEYFSETQRNKGNFPGRFSGRQFSNSRSEMNVSTLELGDSALYLCASSPSEGVGGYTFGSGTRLTVV.

This chain joins TRBV29-1 and TRBJ2-7; maybe TRBD1 (5 bases). Germline values: CDR1 SQVTM, CDR2 ANQGSEA. V lost 7 bases to trimming and J lost 1 base, with 17 bases between them. The CDR3 runs to 14 residues. CDR3 in amino acids: CSAGASPRSYEQYF. DNA for the CDR3: TGCAGCGCTGGGGCTTCGCCCCGATCCTACGAGCAGTACTTC.

The chain couples TRBV7-9 to TRBJ1-3; D not certain. V lost 1 base and J 6 bases, leaving 13 bases between the germline ends. From germline, CDR1 is SEHNR and CDR2 FQNEAQ (reference sequence). This CDR3 has 15 amino acids. DNA for the CDR3: TGTGCCAGCAGCTTAGATCGCTCAGTGCAAAACACCATATATTTT. Its protein product is CASSLDRSVQNTIYF.

This chain connects TRBV9 to TRBJ2-7, with 10 bases matching TRBD2. V shed 3 bases and J 2 bases; nucleotides not matched to a gene: 5. Germline V CDR1 and CDR2: SGDLS, YYNGEE. The CDR3 spans 15 residues. CDR3 sequence: CASSASGGPTYEQYF. DNA of the CDR3: TGTGCCAGCAGCGCTAGCGGGGGACCTACCTACGAGCAGTACTTC.

This clone appeared a few times. The CDR3 nucleotides read TGTGCCAGCAGCTTAGTTTGGGGGGGGACCGGGGAGCTGTTTTTT. It codes for CASSLVWGGTGELFF. The chain employs TRBV7-2 and TRBJ2-2, with 7 bases aligning to TRBD2. CDR1 SGHTA and CDR2 FQGNSA come from the germline V gene. Trimming removed 1 base from V and 5 bases from J; junction bases left unmatched: 4. This CDR3 is 15 amino acids long. Full variable domain (remainder filled in from reference TRBV7-2 and TRBJ2-2): GAGVSQSPSNKVTEKGKDVELRCDPISGHTALYWYRQSLGQGLEFLIYFQGNSAPDKSGLPSDRFSAERTGGSVSTLTIQRTQQEDSAVYLCASSLVWGGTGELFFGEGSRLTVL.

This rearrangement joins TRBV5-1 to TRBJ2-2; D may be TRBD1 (5 bases). V was clipped by 3 bases and J by 0 bases, with 15 bases between them. The CDR3 runs 17 residues. Germline values: CDR1 SGHRS, CDR2 YFSETQ. The CDR3: CASSSGLGHANTGELFF. DNA for the CDR3: TGCGCCAGCAGCTCCGGTCTTGGACATGCGAACACCGGGGAGCTGTTTTTT.

The chain couples TRBV6-1 to TRBJ2-3; D is perhaps TRBD2 (6 bases). CDR3 length equals 16 residues. V shed 2 bases and J shed 2 bases, with 14 bases lying between them. Germline V gene data show CDR1 as MNHNS and CDR2 as SASEGT. The CDR3: CASSERLGTDTDTQYF. DNA of the CDR3: TGTGCCAGCAGTGAAAGGTTGGGGACTGACACAGATACGCAGTATTTT.

J is TRBJ1-2 and V is TRBV4-2; D uncertain. V was clipped by 0 bases and J by 8 bases, with 19 bases between them. The germline gives CDR1 LGHNA, CDR2 YNFKEQ. The CDR3 is 16 amino acids. CDR3 bases: TGTGCCAGCAGCCAAGAAGAAGGGTCGGCCACTGGAGGCTACACCTTC. It yields the protein CASSQEEGSATGGYTF.